This record covers a single TCR beta chain. The sample belongs to a study of blood T cell repertoires in COVID-19. Study in general: The United States, Italy and Spain provided the acute and convalescent COVID-19 samples. PBMCs, B-cell-depleted T cells, or T cells were the source of the cDNA or gDNA that made up the material.

Trimming took 6 bases from V and 10 from J; bases not matched to a gene: 12. Germline V gives CDR1 LGHNA, CDR2 YNFKEQ. The CDR3 length is 13 residues. Authors' processing steps: By means of reference gene primer amplification, nucleated cell counts were estimated. Assay used: immunoSEQ multiplex PCR; TCRdb lists only in-frame clones, some missing. V and J calls and clone size are given by that table; D and trimming were obtained from the DNA. The table records about 120,000 clones, 80% to 90% of them present only once. This chain joins TRBV4-2 and TRBJ2-7; TRBD1 aligns across 7 bases. The sequenced material came from peripheral blood. This sequence originates from a man in his 70s with active or convalescent COVID-19. DNA of the CDR3: TGTGCCAGCAGTCCAGGGGACAGACAGAACCAGTACTTC. It specifies CASSPGDRQNQYF.